Shown below are 21 T cell receptor beta chains from a single sample sequenced in a study of vaccination effects on CD4 cells after COVID-19. Antigen-specific CD4+ T cells were first expanded with viral peptide pools by the ViraFEST assay and only then sequenced. Upon completion of 10 to 11 days in culture, CD4+ T cells were isolated. As their vaccination, participants received two doses of either BNT162b2 or mRNA-1273. For these receptors, no antigen is known. Produced via immunoSEQ multiplex PCR; TCRdb's table is partial and in-frame only. The data show around 59,000 clones, roughly three quarters seen once. Sample: CD4+ T cells from PBMCs cultured with HCoV-OC43 spike peptides, taken after COVID-19 vaccination. Subset in this sample: HCoV-OC43 spike overlapping peptide pool stimulation. The source of these receptors is a human donor who received a COVID-19 vaccine.

V usage is TRBV6-6 and J usage is TRBJ2-5; 8 bases are shared with TRBD2. Germline assignment: CDR1 MNHNY and CDR2 SVGAGI (reference sequence). V shed 5 bases, J shed 4 bases, and the junction held 9 bases outside the gene matches. The CDR3 is 15 amino acids. CDR3 DNA sequence: TGTGCCAGCAGTCCCCGAGGTAGCGGGGCAGAGACCCAGTACTTC. Encoded protein: CASSPRGSGAETQYF.

This chain uses TRBV7-8 with TRBJ2-4, with D possibly being TRBD2 (6 bases). V was pared by 5 bases and J by 6 bases, with 20 bases between. The CDR3 totals 16 residues. Germline V lookup: CDR1 SGHVS, CDR2 FQNEAQ. The chain's CDR3 is CASSKRDSRVVNIQYF. The CDR3 DNA follows: TGTGCCAGCAGCAAACGGGACTCCCGGGTTGTAAACATTCAGTACTTC.

J is TRBJ2-5 and V is TRBV10-2, with TRBD1 as a possible D gene (7 bases). The V gene lost 6 bases and the J gene lost 5 bases, with 25 bases spanning the gap. This CDR3 spans 17 amino acids. Germline V lookup: CDR1 WSHSY, CDR2 SAAADI. The CDR3 DNA follows: TGCGCCAGCAGCCCTACCGGGGGCAGGGGGATTTTTGAGACCCAGTACTTC. It is translated as CASSPTGGRGIFETQYF.

The V call is TRBV18, the J call TRBJ2-5; 7 bases fit TRBD1. With V trimmed by 3 bases and J by 0 bases, 7 bases remained unmatched. There are 16 residues in the CDR3. Germline loops: CDR1 KGHSH, CDR2 LQKENI. DNA for the CDR3: TGTGCCAGCTCACCCAACAGGGGTCCGTACCAAGAGACCCAGTACTTC. Translated: CASSPNRGPYQETQYF.

The chain carries TRBV19 and TRBJ2-3, with TRBD1 as a possible D gene (6 bases). The CDR3 length is 15 residues. V dropped 2 bases and J dropped 5 bases, with 14 bases sitting between them. Per the germline V gene, CDR1 is LNHDA and CDR2 is SQIVND (reference sequence). The CDR3 spells CASSINPQGVDTQYF. CDR3 nucleotides: TGTGCCAGTAGTATAAACCCACAGGGAGTAGATACGCAGTATTTT.

This chain joins TRBV6-6 and TRBJ2-3; D remains ambiguous. Trimming took off 2 bases at V and 0 bases at J, with 9 bases between the two ends. The CDR3 consists of 15 residues. In germline, CDR1 is MNHNY, CDR2 SVGAGI (reference sequence). DNA for the CDR3: TGTGCCAGCAGTTACCAGAACCCTAGCACAGATACGCAGTATTTT. It yields the protein CASSYQNPSTDTQYF.

In this sample, this clone turned up a few times. V gene TRBV10-3 combines with J gene TRBJ1-1; the D gene is possibly TRBD1 (6 bases). The germline V and J ends were trimmed by 7 bases and 2 bases, with 14 bases remaining between them. The CDR3 totals 14 residues. CDR1 is ENHRY and CDR2 is SYGVKD in the germline V gene. The CDR3 is CAINPGGRNTEAFF. For the CDR3, the DNA is TGTGCCATCAACCCCGGGGGGCGAAACACTGAAGCTTTCTTT.

This clone has more than one count but fewer than ten. The V call is TRBV7-8, the J call TRBJ1-5; D is unresolved. Deletions cut 0 bases from V and 6 bases from J, with 6 bases between. CDR1 SGHVS and CDR2 FQNEAQ come from the germline V gene. The CDR3 runs 13 residues. CDR3 in DNA: TGTGCCAGCAGCTTAGCGCGGGGTCAGCCCCAGCATTTT. This encodes CASSLARGQPQHF. Drawing the rest from reference TRBV7-8 and TRBJ1-5, the complete variable domain is GAGVSQSPRYKVAKRGQDVALRCDPISGHVSLFWYQQALGQGPEFLTYFQNEAQLDKSGLPSDRFFAERPEGSVSTLKIQRTQQEDSAVYLCASSLARGQPQHFGDGTRLSIL.

The gene calls are TRBV28 and TRBJ2-7, with TRBD2 matching over 9 bases. With 6 bases clipped from V and 4 bases from J, the junction kept 10 bases outside the gene matches. Germline assignment: CDR1 MDHEN and CDR2 SYDVKM. This CDR3 has 15 amino acids. The CDR3 DNA reads TGTGCCAGCAGCCCCCAGGGGCTAGCGGGATACGAGCAGTACGTC. Protein product: CASSPQGLAGYEQYV.

The count of this clone is one. V is TRBV9 and J is TRBJ2-3; D assignment may be TRBD1 or TRBD2 (5 bases each). The CDR3 runs to 15 residues. Trimming took off 1 base at V and 6 bases at J, with 15 bases between the two ends. Per germline, CDR1 SGDLS and CDR2 YYNGEE. CDR3 residues: CASSVSGTVLDTQYF. CDR3 DNA: TGTGCCAGCAGCGTATCGGGGACCGTACTTGATACGCAGTATTTT.

This clone was seen a single time. The chain joins TRBV6-4 to TRBJ2-1, with D possibly TRBD1 on 5 matching bases. V lost 6 bases, J lost 1 base, and 10 bases lay in between. The CDR3 totals 14 residues. CDR1 MRHNA and CDR2 SNTAGT come from the germline V gene. This chain's CDR3 is CASRMDTSYNEQFF. CDR3 sequence (DNA): TGTGCCAGCAGGATGGACACTTCCTACAATGAGCAGTTCTTC.

The V call is TRBV7-2, the J call TRBJ2-7, with D possibly TRBD1 on 6 matching bases. Germline CDR1 is SGHTA and CDR2 is FQGNSA. The length of the CDR3 is 13 residues. Trimming took 1 base from V and 6 from J, leaving 10 bases between them. The CDR3 sequence: CASSLVAGAEQYV. DNA of the CDR3: TGTGCCAGCAGCTTAGTGGCAGGGGCCGAGCAGTACGTC.

The chain has TRBV9 and TRBJ1-6; 7 bases agree with TRBD1. The CDR3 is 14 amino acids. Germline V gene data show CDR1 as SGDLS and CDR2 as YYNGEE. V lost 3 bases and J lost 8; bases outside the gene matches: 5. CDR3 bases: TGTGCCAGCAGCGGGTGGCAGGGGGATTCACCCCTCCACTTT. Translated: CASSGWQGDSPLHF.

CDR3 residues: CASSQVPGFLSYTF. The CDR3 bases are TGTGCCAGCAGCCAAGTGCCAGGGTTTCTAAGCTACACCTTC. This chain joins TRBV3-1 (or the pseudogene TRBV3-2) and TRBJ1-2, with D possibly TRBD1 on 5 matching bases. The CDR3 consists of 14 residues. Germline loops: CDR1 LGHDT, CDR2 YNNKEL (reference sequence). V lost 1 base to trimming and J lost 9 bases, with 15 bases between them.

This chain uses TRBV18 with TRBJ2-2; D is unresolved. Germline V CDR1 and CDR2: KGHSH, LQKENI. The V end lost 2 bases, the J end lost 1 base, and 11 bases lay between the germline ends. The CDR3 totals 16 residues. The CDR3, as DNA: TGTGCCAGCTCACCAGGGATAAGGTGGAACACCGGGGAGCTGTTTTTT. This encodes CASSPGIRWNTGELFF.

The chain recombines TRBV7-2 with TRBJ1-4; D unclear. Trimming removed 5 bases at V and 2 bases at J, with 12 bases between. There are 15 residues in the CDR3. From germline, CDR1 is SGHTA and CDR2 FQGNSA. In nucleotides, the CDR3 is TGTGCCAGCAGCGCCTCAAGGGCGACTAATGAAAAACTGTTTTTT. Its protein is CASSASRATNEKLFF.

The rearrangement uses TRBV6-5 and TRBJ1-5; 7 nucleotides align to TRBD1. CDR1 is MNHEY, CDR2 SVGAGI, per germline. The CDR3 loop spans 15 amino acids. Trimming took 6 bases from V and 3 from J; bases not matched to a gene: 8. The CDR3 sequence is CASRPGGQVNQPQHF. The CDR3 coding sequence is TGTGCCAGCAGACCCGGAGGACAGGTCAATCAGCCCCAGCATTTT.

The chain combines TRBV4-3 with TRBJ2-3; 15 nucleotides align to TRBD2. J gave up 3 bases and V 4 bases, and 2 bases lay outside the gene matches. From germline, CDR1 is LGHNA and CDR2 YSLEER. The CDR3 length is 16 residues. The CDR3 region has the DNA TGCGCCAGCAGCCTGGGACTAGCGGGGGGAACAGATACGCAGTATTTT. Its protein product is CASSLGLAGGTDTQYF.

The chain combines TRBV5-1 with TRBJ1-4; 9 bases map to TRBD1. Per germline, CDR1 SGHRS and CDR2 YFSETQ. Losses at the gene ends were 2 bases for V and 3 bases for J; bases not matched to a gene: 8. The CDR3 extends over 17 amino acids. The CDR3 loop reads CASSLSQGAAANEKLFF. CDR3 DNA sequence: TGCGCCAGCAGCTTATCACAGGGGGCGGCCGCTAATGAAAAACTGTTTTTT.

The chain employs TRBV15 and TRBJ2-1; 8 nucleotides match TRBD1. J gave up 0 bases and V 6 bases, and 7 bases lay outside the gene matches. Germline values: CDR1 LNHNV, CDR2 YYDKDF (reference sequence). The CDR3 is made up of 16 amino acids. CDR3 nucleotide sequence: TGTGCCACCAGTGACAGGGGTTTTAGCTCCTACAATGAGCAGTTCTTC. Translated: CATSDRGFSSYNEQFF.

This sequence joins TRBV12-3 or TRBV12-4 and TRBJ2-7, with D possibly TRBD1 on 6 matching bases. The CDR3 has 13 residues. Deletions cut 2 bases from V and 3 bases from J, with 8 bases between. CDR3 residues: CASSLSGDYEQYV. CDR3 bases: TGTGCCAGCAGTTTATCAGGGGACTACGAGCAGTACGTC.